Below are 17 T cell receptor beta chains sequenced from a single sample in a study of OX40 agonist ivuxolimab in advanced cancers. Assay used: immunoSEQ multiplex PCR; TCRdb lists only in-frame clones, some missing. The sample has just under 65,000 clones, about 90% seen once; the top ten hold approximately 5.2%. Sequencing used CD4+ or CD8+ T cells sorted from blood, obtained in a trial of the OX40 agonist ivuxolimab. The source is an adult with an advanced solid tumor such as melanoma, head and neck, liver or kidney cancer.

V is TRBV5-1 and J is TRBJ2-3, with TRBD2 as a possible D gene (5 bases). V shed 2 bases and J shed 5 bases, with 12 bases lying between them. From germline, CDR1 is SGHRS and CDR2 YFSETQ. The CDR3 length is 14 residues. In DNA, the CDR3 is TGCGCCAGCAGCTTAGGTAGCGTCCGAGATACGCAGTATTTT. It specifies CASSLGSVRDTQYF.

This chain links TRBV28 with TRBJ2-7, with D hard to call. CDR3 length equals 12 residues. Looked up from germline, CDR1 is MDHEN and CDR2 is SYDVKM. Trimming removed 1 base at V and 6 bases at J, with 7 bases between. The CDR3 loop reads CASSLFQSEQYF. CDR3 sequence (DNA): TGTGCCAGCAGTTTATTTCAGAGCGAGCAGTACTTC.

CDR3 region: CASSIISGNTIYF. CDR3 bases: TGTGCCAGTAGTATCATCTCGGGAAACACCATATATTTT. This chain links TRBV19 with TRBJ1-3; D call uncertain. Germline assignment: CDR1 LNHDA and CDR2 SQIVND (reference sequence). The ends were cut back, 3 bases at V and 4 bases at J, with 7 bases in the middle. The CDR3 sequence is 13 residues long.

The rearrangement joins TRBV7-2 to TRBJ2-2, with TRBD1 matching 7 bases. The CDR3 runs 17 residues. Germline values: CDR1 SGHTA, CDR2 FQGNSA. The ends lost 5 bases at V and 5 bases at J; junction bases unmatched: 14. The CDR3 DNA is TGTGCCAGCAGCCCCCGGTTTTGGGCAGGGGGAACCGGGGAGCTGTTTTTT. This encodes CASSPRFWAGGTGELFF.

V is TRBV28 and J is TRBJ2-7; no definite D call. Germline-derived CDR1 and CDR2 are MDHEN and SYDVKM. The CDR3 totals 13 residues. Trimming cost V 7 bases and J 3 bases, with 13 bases left between them. CDR3 sequence reads: CASNGAGLYEQYF. DNA of the CDR3: TGTGCCAGCAACGGAGCAGGCCTCTACGAGCAGTACTTC. Drawing the rest from reference TRBV28 and TRBJ2-7, the complete variable domain is DVKVTQSSRYLVKRTGEKVFLECVQDMDHENMFWYRQDPGLGLRLIYFSYDVKMKEKGDIPEGYSVSREKKERFSLILESASTNQTSMYLCASNGAGLYEQYFGPGTRLTVT.

This clone appeared a few times. CDR3 residues: CASSSGTGTTF. CDR3 sequence (DNA): TGTGCCAGCAGTTCGGGGACAGGCACGACCTTC. V usage is TRBV6-5 and J usage is TRBJ1-2, with 8 bases lining up with TRBD1. Per germline, CDR1 MNHEY and CDR2 SVGAGI. After removal of 4 bases from V and 14 bases from J, the junction contained 6 bases not matched to a gene. The CDR3 consists of 11 residues.

The rearrangement uses TRBV18 and TRBJ2-2, with 7 bases aligning to TRBD1. The V and J ends lost 3 bases and 6 bases, in that order; junction bases with no gene match: 7. The CDR3 length is 15 residues. The V gene's germline CDR1 is KGHSH and CDR2 LQKENI. CDR3 in DNA: TGTGCCAGCTCACCCCTAACAGACAGGGCCGGGGAGCTGTTTTTT. Translation gives CASSPLTDRAGELFF.

V gene TRBV29-1 combines with J gene TRBJ1-4; D may be TRBD1 (5 bases). V shed 1 base and J shed 6 bases, with 15 bases lying between them. The CDR3 is 15 amino acids. The germline V gene encodes CDR1 SQVTM and CDR2 ANQGSEA. The CDR3 DNA reads as TGCAGCGTTGAAGGTGGGAGGGGTCGCGATGAAAAACTGTTTTTT. Residues: CSVEGGRGRDEKLFF.

The CDR3 DNA follows: TGTGCCAGCAGACCGACTAGCGGGAGTACGCAGTATTTT. Encoded protein: CASRPTSGSTQYF. The chain joins TRBV6-5 to TRBJ2-3; TRBD2 agrees at 12 bases. This CDR3 spans 13 amino acids. Germline trimming cut 6 bases from V and 8 bases from J; bases unmatched to any gene: 3. Per the germline V gene, CDR1 is MNHEY and CDR2 is SVGAGI.

V gene TRBV2 combines with J gene TRBJ2-5; D is ambiguous. The CDR3 runs 13 residues. Germline loops: CDR1 SNHLY, CDR2 FYNNEI. V lost 8 bases and J 5 bases, leaving 15 bases between the germline ends. The CDR3 DNA reads TGTGCCAGCCGATGGGCCCGGCGGGAGACCCAGTACTTC. Amino acid sequence: CASRWARRETQYF.

The chain couples TRBV19 to TRBJ2-1, with 13 nucleotides matching TRBD2. The CDR3 has 18 residues. Germline V gene lookup returns CDR1 LNHDA and CDR2 SQIVND (reference sequence). Unmatched junction bases numbered 7, after V lost 5 bases and J lost 0 bases. CDR3 loop: CASSDTSGRVSSYNEQFF. CDR3 coding DNA: TGTGCCAGTAGTGATACTAGCGGGAGGGTCAGCTCCTACAATGAGCAGTTCTTC.

This chain connects TRBV10-1 to TRBJ2-2; TRBD2 matches 9 bases. J lost 4 bases, V lost 3 bases, and 6 bases had no gene match. Per the germline V gene, CDR1 is WNHNN and CDR2 is SYGVQD (reference sequence). The CDR3 sequence is 16 residues long. The CDR3: CASSETSGPPTGELFF. The CDR3 bases are TGCGCCAGCAGTGAAACTAGCGGGCCACCCACCGGGGAGCTGTTTTTT.

This clone was observed a single time. The chain is built from TRBV6-5 and TRBJ1-1, with 7 bases lining up with TRBD1. Germline V gene lookup returns CDR1 MNHEY and CDR2 SVGAGI. Germline trimming cut 6 bases from V and 7 bases from J; bases unmatched to any gene: 11. This CDR3 contains 14 residues. CDR3 DNA sequence: TGTGCCAGCAGAATCCCAGGTGGGACAGATGAAGCTTTCTTT. It translates to CASRIPGGTDEAFF.

This clone was detected only once. This chain links TRBV9 with TRBJ1-3; D gene ambiguous. The CDR3 loop spans 14 amino acids. V shed 4 bases and J shed 0 bases, with 8 bases lying between them. Germline V gene lookup returns CDR1 SGDLS and CDR2 YYNGEE. CDR3 bases: TGTGCCAGCAGCCAAACAGTCTCTGGAAACACCATATATTTT. This translates into CASSQTVSGNTIYF.

This clone appeared a single time. This chain joins TRBV7-9 and TRBJ2-7, with D hard to call. Germline values: CDR1 SEHNR, CDR2 FQNEAQ (reference sequence). The CDR3 consists of 14 residues. V lost 5 bases and J lost 3, with 14 bases in between. In DNA form, the CDR3 reads TGTGCCAGCAGCCTTCCGACACCTAGCTACGAGCAGTACTTC. Amino acids: CASSLPTPSYEQYF.

The rearrangement links TRBV29-1 to TRBJ1-2; 9 bases line up with TRBD1. Germline CDR1 is SQVTM and CDR2 is ANQGSEA. V shed 6 bases and J 2 bases; nucleotides not matched to a gene: 4. CDR3 length: 13 residues. The CDR3 region is CSVTGTGNYGYTF. The DNA of the CDR3 is TGCAGCGTAACCGGGACAGGGAACTATGGCTACACCTTC.

The chain recombines TRBV5-4 with TRBJ2-7; D may be TRBD1 (6 bases). This CDR3 has 15 amino acids. Germline loops: CDR1 SGHNT, CDR2 YYREEE (reference sequence). The V gene lost 4 bases and the J gene lost 3 bases, with 17 bases spanning the gap. The CDR3 sequence: CASSLQGSSGYEQYF. CDR3 nucleotides: TGTGCCAGCAGCCTACAGGGCTCGTCTGGCTACGAGCAGTACTTC.